A selection of T cell receptor beta chains follows, all from one sample in a study of T cell responses to AZD1222 COVID-19 vaccine. TCRdb keeps only in-frame clones here, not all; method: immunoSEQ multiplex PCR. The table records 100,000 to 130,000 clones, about 90% of them present only once. Here the sequenced sample was peripheral blood, taken on day 0 of AZD1222 vaccination. These receptors came from an adult in good health. Each CDR3 is given with its conserved first and last residue. Fields, in order: D gene, J gene, V gene, clone size, CDR3 protein, CDR3 DNA. A D gene is named only where the DNA matches it firmly. Not every row has a clone size; where given, it reads once, few, many or a size class.

. | TRBJ2-7 | TRBV6-1 | . | CASSENFGGGDYEQYF | TGTGCCAGCAGTGAAAACTTTGGAGGGGGGGATTACGAGCAGTACTTC
TRBD1 | TRBJ1-4 | TRBV5-5 | few | CASSFGQGRHEKLFF | TGTGCCAGCAGCTTCGGACAGGGGAGGCATGAAAAACTGTTTTTT
TRBD2 | TRBJ2-3 | TRBV7-8 | . | CASSPLALGGVETQYF | TGTGCCAGCAGCCCCCTTGCTCTCGGGGGGGTAGAAACGCAGTATTTT
. | TRBJ2-2 | TRBV12-3/TRBV12-4 | . | CASSFSQAGELFF | TGTGCCAGCAGTTTCTCACAGGCCGGGGAGCTGTTTTTT
. | TRBJ1-2 | TRBV3-1/TRBV3-2 | few | CASGGRGRYRGYTF | TGTGCCAGTGGGGGGAGAGGGAGATATCGTGGCTACACCTTC
. | TRBJ1-2 | TRBV9 | once | CASSESGTTYGYTF | TGTGCCAGCAGCGAATCCGGGACAACCTATGGCTACACCTTC
TRBD2 | TRBJ2-1 | TRBV29-1 | once | CSGSGGPNYEQFF | TGCAGCGGGTCGGGAGGGCCTAACTATGAGCAGTTCTTC
TRBD2 | TRBJ2-2 | TRBV7-8 | . | CASSFIHGASGRENTGELFF | TGTGCCAGCAGCTTCATACATGGGGCTAGCGGGAGAGAAAACACCGGGGAGCTGTTTTTT
TRBD1 | TRBJ1-2 | TRBV13 | . | CASSPGQGNYGYTF | TGTGCCAGCAGCCCGGGACAGGGGAACTATGGCTACACCTTC
. | TRBJ2-7 | TRBV6-2/TRBV6-3 | few | CASSSGYASYEQYF | TGTGCCAGCAGTTCAGGGTACGCCTCCTACGAGCAGTACTTC
TRBD2 | TRBJ2-2 | TRBV7-9 | once | CASTPAAGETGELFF | TGTGCCAGCACACCGGCAGCGGGGGAGACCGGGGAGCTGTTTTTT
. | TRBJ2-7 | TRBV6-5 | . | CASRPPWDEQYF | TGTGCCAGCAGGCCGCCGTGGGACGAGCAGTACTTC
. | TRBJ2-7 | TRBV6-5 | . | CASYSFPVYEQYF | TGTGCCAGCTATAGCTTCCCCGTCTACGAGCAGTACTTC
TRBD2 | TRBJ2-7 | TRBV23-1 | . | CASSQLGNSGVLTYEQYF | TGCGCCAGCAGTCAACTGGGGAATAGCGGGGTCCTTACCTACGAGCAGTACTTC
. | TRBJ1-1 | TRBV13 | . | CASSYQGRITEAFF | TGTGCCAGCAGCTACCAAGGGAGGATCACTGAAGCTTTCTTT
. | TRBJ2-5 | TRBV15 | . | CATSTTPQLSQETQYF | TGTGCCACCAGCACCACCCCACAACTGAGCCAGGAGACCCAGTACTTC
. | TRBJ1-5 | TRBV24-1 | . | CATSGGIYSNQPQHF | TGTGCCACCAGTGGGGGGATCTATAGCAATCAGCCCCAGCATTTT
. | TRBJ1-4 | TRBV18 | . | CASSPGTAINEKLFF | TGTGCCAGCTCACCAGGAACAGCGATTAATGAAAAACTGTTTTTT
TRBD1 | TRBJ1-1 | TRBV11-3 | . | CASSFYSDREAFF | TGTGCCAGCAGCTTTTATTCGGACAGGGAAGCTTTCTTT
TRBD1 | TRBJ1-1 | TRBV6-2/TRBV6-3 | . | CASSYPRDRPTEAFF | TGTGCCAGCAGTTACCCTAGGGACAGACCCACTGAAGCTTTCTTT
TRBD2 | TRBJ2-1 | TRBV7-9 | once | CASSSTSGRELKRNEQFF | TGTGCCAGCAGCTCCACTAGCGGGAGGGAGTTGAAGCGGAATGAGCAGTTCTTC
TRBD2 | TRBJ2-7 | TRBV30 | few | CAWDGTSGRGVEQYF | TGTGCCTGGGACGGGACTAGCGGGAGGGGCGTCGAGCAGTACTTC
TRBD1 | TRBJ1-5 | TRBV7-2 | once | CASSPDRAGQPQHF | TGTGCCAGCAGCCCGGACAGGGCGGGGCAGCCCCAGCATTTT
. | TRBJ1-6 | TRBV27 | . | CASSLNSYNSPLHF | TGTGCCAGCAGCCTCAACTCCTATAATTCACCCCTCCACTTT
. | TRBJ2-6 | TRBV12-3/TRBV12-4 | . | CASRSSGANVLTF | TGTGCCAGCAGATCCTCTGGGGCCAACGTCCTGACTTTC
. | TRBJ2-6 | TRBV29-1 | . | CSVEVPGLRGANVLTF | TGCAGCGTTGAAGTTCCGGGTTTGAGGGGGGCCAACGTCCTGACTTTC
. | TRBJ1-2 | TRBV7-2 | . | CASSLLGGVQGSGYTF | TGTGCCAGCAGCTTATTAGGGGGGGTACAGGGAAGCGGCTACACCTTC
. | TRBJ1-1 | TRBV12-3/TRBV12-4 | . | CASSLKEGTEAFF | TGTGCCAGCAGTTTAAAGGAGGGAACTGAAGCTTTCTTT
. | TRBJ1-1 | TRBV20-1 | . | CSAHINARAFF | TGCAGTGCTCACATTAATGCTAGGGCTTTCTTT
TRBD2 | TRBJ2-2 | TRBV4-1 | few | CASSQDVELAGGGELFF | TGCGCCAGCAGCCAAGATGTAGAGCTAGCGGGAGGCGGGGAGCTGTTTTTT
. | TRBJ1-1 | TRBV28 | . | CASSRRSTEAFF | TGTGCCAGCAGTCGTAGGAGTACTGAAGCTTTCTTT
. | TRBJ2-1 | TRBV9 | . | CASSDSEGGRYNEQFF | TGTGCCAGCAGCGATAGCGAAGGGGGGCGCTACAATGAGCAGTTCTTC
TRBD1 | TRBJ2-5 | TRBV6-1 | . | CASSEDRGGAQETQYF | TGTGCCAGCAGTGAAGACAGGGGTGGGGCACAAGAGACCCAGTACTTC
. | TRBJ1-1 | TRBV3-1/TRBV3-2 | . | CASSRQKNTEAFF | TGTGCCAGCAGCCGCCAGAAGAACACTGAAGCTTTCTTT
. | TRBJ1-1 | TRBV10-3 | . | CASGGTEAFF | TGTGCGTCTGGGGGGACTGAAGCTTTCTTT
. | TRBJ1-2 | TRBV27 | . | CASSPDKFFYTF | TGTGCCAGCAGTCCCGACAAATTTTTCTACACCTTC
. | TRBJ2-7 | TRBV4-2 | . | CASSQEETGTYEQYF | TGTGCCAGCAGCCAAGAGGAGACGGGAACCTACGAGCAGTACTTC
TRBD1 | TRBJ1-5 | TRBV19 | . | CASSIRDRGPRRYNQPQHF | TGTGCCAGTAGTATCCGGGACAGGGGGCCGCGACGTTACAATCAGCCCCAGCATTTT
. | TRBJ1-4 | TRBV7-2 | . | CASSPREEKLFF | TGTGCCAGCAGCCCCCGCGAGGAAAAACTGTTTTTT
TRBD1 | TRBJ1-2 | TRBV27 | . | CASSPLEGGLSSGYTF | TGTGCCAGCAGTCCTCTCGAAGGGGGCCTAAGCAGTGGCTACACCTTC
TRBD1 | TRBJ1-1 | TRBV30 | . | CAWSVVRQGAVEAFF | TGTGCCTGGAGTGTAGTGAGACAGGGGGCGGTGGAGGCTTTCTTT
. | TRBJ1-3 | TRBV21-1 | . | CASSVEGIRTPNLSGNTIYF | TGTGCCAGCAGCGTCGAGGGGATCAGGACCCCTAATCTCTCTGGAAACACCATATATTTT
TRBD2 | TRBJ2-1 | TRBV10-1 | . | CASMGGEWNEQFF | TGCGCCAGCATGGGAGGGGAGTGGAATGAGCAGTTCTTC
TRBD1 | TRBJ1-3 | TRBV6-2/TRBV6-3 | . | CASSFQTGAGLDSGNTIYF | TGTGCCAGCAGTTTCCAGACAGGGGCCGGCTTGGATTCTGGAAACACCATATATTTT
. | TRBJ1-3 | TRBV30 | . | CAWTGDTGNTIYF | TGTGCCTGGACTGGGGACACTGGAAACACCATATATTTT